Listed below are T cell receptor beta chains from one sample, sequenced in a study of T cell repertoires in cytomegalovirus infection. TCRdb recomputed calls from the reads with MiXCR, one row per CDR3 protein. The sample has around 330,000 distinct CDR3 sequences, about 17% seen once. Material for sequencing was PBMCs. The receptors come from a human donor in good health (CMV status not recorded). Some clones in this sample may be carry-over from other donors' samples. The CDR3 runs from the conserved cysteine through the conserved F or W. The D gene is left open where the match is weak. Expanded clones get a size class; other rows say once, few or many, or leave the size out.

CDR3: CASSPPGGQGYTF; DNA: TGTGCCAGCAGTCCCCCCGGGGGGCAAGGCTACACCTTC; D: .; J: TRBJ1-2; size: many; V: TRBV6-1
CDR3: CASNKPGLAAETQYF; DNA: TGTGCCAGCAACAAACCGGGACTAGCGGCAGAGACCCAGTACTTC; D: TRBD2; J: TRBJ2-5; size: many; V: TRBV28
CDR3: CASRLNAGPYQETQYF; DNA: TGTGCCAGCAGATTAAATGCGGGCCCTTACCAAGAGACCCAGTACTTC; D: .; J: TRBJ2-5; size: .; V: TRBV12-3/TRBV12-4
CDR3: CSARVDEKLFF; DNA: TGCAGTGCTAGGGTAGATGAAAAACTGTTTTTT; D: .; J: TRBJ1-4; size: .; V: TRBV20-1
CDR3: CASSLSAYGYTF; DNA: TGTGCCAGCAGCTTAAGTGCTTATGGCTACACCTTC; D: .; J: TRBJ1-2; size: many; V: TRBV7-2
CDR3: CASSLRGSNEQFF; DNA: TGTGCCAGCAGCCTCAGGGGTTCGAATGAGCAGTTCTTC; D: .; J: TRBJ2-1; size: many; V: TRBV11-3
CDR3: CASSLSVGRADQPQHF; DNA: TGTGCCAGCAGCCTCTCGGTCGGCAGGGCGGATCAGCCCCAGCATTTT; D: .; J: TRBJ1-5; size: many; V: TRBV7-2
CDR3: CASSSGQGSEKLFF; DNA: TGTGCCAGCAGTTCGGGACAGGGTTCTGAAAAACTGTTTTTT; D: TRBD1; J: TRBJ1-4; size: few; V: TRBV12-3/TRBV12-4
CDR3: CASSLGSGDGETQYF; DNA: TGTGCCAGCAGTTTAGGATCCGGAGATGGAGAGACCCAGTACTTC; D: .; J: TRBJ2-5; size: few; V: TRBV12-3/TRBV12-4
CDR3: CASSLIGRSSYEQYF; DNA: TGTGCCAGCAGTTTGATCGGCAGGAGCTCCTACGAGCAGTACTTC; D: .; J: TRBJ2-7; size: many; V: TRBV28
CDR3: CASSSWMGGFPFYGYTF; DNA: TGTGCCAGCAGTTCCTGGATGGGGGGGTTTCCCTTCTATGGCTACACCTTC; D: .; J: TRBJ1-2; size: few; V: TRBV27
CDR3: CASSYSIRPEGSGNTIYF; DNA: TGTGCCAGCAGTTACTCGATCCGCCCAGAGGGGTCTGGAAACACCATATATTTT; D: .; J: TRBJ1-3; size: many; V: TRBV6-5
CDR3: CASSRQAEQETQYF; DNA: TGCGCCAGCAGCCGGCAGGCGGAACAAGAGACCCAGTACTTC; D: .; J: TRBJ2-5; size: once; V: TRBV5-1
CDR3: CASSLEGGEDYGYTF; DNA: TGTGCCAGCAGCTTAGAGGGAGGGGAGGACTATGGCTACACCTTC; D: .; J: TRBJ1-2; size: .; V: TRBV7-8
CDR3: CSARSTSGTSGSHEQYF; DNA: TGCAGTGCTAGATCTACGTCCGGGACTAGCGGGTCCCACGAGCAGTACTTC; D: TRBD2; J: TRBJ2-7; size: .; V: TRBV20-1
CDR3: CASSLAQRREKLFF; DNA: TGTGCCAGCAGTTTGGCGCAGAGACGCGAAAAACTGTTTTTT; D: .; J: TRBJ1-4; size: .; V: TRBV28
CDR3: CATSRDFRRGTPEAFF; DNA: TGTGCCACCAGCAGAGATTTTCGAAGGGGAACCCCTGAAGCTTTCTTT; D: .; J: TRBJ1-1; size: few; V: TRBV15
CDR3: CASRGMAGVLADTF; DNA: TGTGCCAGCAGGGGAATGGCGGGGGTGTTAGCTGACACCTTC; D: .; J: TRBJ1-2; size: many; V: TRBV7-2
CDR3: CASSWGQGEQETQYF; DNA: TGCGCCAGCAGCTGGGGACAGGGGGAACAAGAGACCCAGTACTTC; D: TRBD1; J: TRBJ2-5; size: many; V: TRBV5-1
CDR3: CASTTDGDTQYF; DNA: TGTGCCAGCACCACTGATGGAGATACGCAGTATTTT; D: .; J: TRBJ2-3; size: .; V: TRBV5-5
CDR3: CASSPPGDISPYEQYF; DNA: TGTGCCAGCAGCCCTCCTGGGGACATTAGTCCCTACGAGCAGTACTTC; D: .; J: TRBJ2-7; size: many; V: TRBV7-8
CDR3: CASALANRVSTQYF; DNA: TGTGCCAGCGCACTGGCCAACAGGGTCAGCACGCAGTATTTT; D: .; J: TRBJ2-3; size: few; V: TRBV12-3/TRBV12-4
CDR3: CASSDSLPERIRETQYF; DNA: TGTGCCAGCAGTGACTCGCTACCCGAGAGAATAAGGGAGACCCAGTACTTC; D: .; J: TRBJ2-5; size: few; V: TRBV2
CDR3: CASTLGGTSNQPQHF; DNA: TGTGCCAGCACCCTTGGGGGGACCAGCAATCAGCCCCAGCATTTT; D: .; J: TRBJ1-5; size: .; V: TRBV6-2/TRBV6-3
CDR3: CASSLEYGLAGGPDEQFF; DNA: TGTGCCAGCAGCTTGGAGTACGGACTAGCGGGGGGGCCAGATGAGCAGTTCTTC; D: TRBD2; J: TRBJ2-1; size: .; V: TRBV5-4
CDR3: CASRNNGQETQYF; DNA: TGTGCCAGCAGGAATAATGGACAAGAGACCCAGTACTTC; D: .; J: TRBJ2-5; size: .; V: TRBV3-1
CDR3: CASSQGGLAGPLYSTDTQYF; DNA: TGCGCCAGCAGCCAAGGGGGACTAGCGGGGCCCCTCTATAGCACAGATACGCAGTATTTT; D: TRBD2; J: TRBJ2-3; size: few; V: TRBV4-1
CDR3: CASSLSPDRASYEQYF; DNA: TGTGCCAGCTCACTCTCCCCTGACAGGGCCAGCTACGAGCAGTACTTC; D: TRBD1; J: TRBJ2-7; size: .; V: TRBV18
CDR3: CASSTYRGSSYNEQFF; DNA: TGTGCCAGCAGTACCTACAGGGGCTCTTCCTACAATGAGCAGTTCTTC; D: TRBD1; J: TRBJ2-1; size: .; V: TRBV27
CDR3: CASSMWQEAFF; DNA: TGTGCCAGTAGTATGTGGCAGGAAGCTTTCTTT; D: .; J: TRBJ1-1; size: .; V: TRBV19
CDR3: CASSVIAGPYNEQFF; DNA: TGTGCCAGCAGCGTAATAGCGGGGCCCTACAATGAGCAGTTCTTC; D: TRBD2; J: TRBJ2-1; size: .; V: TRBV11-2
CDR3: CASSPDRGPTEAFF; DNA: TGTGCCAGCAGCCCGGACAGGGGGCCCACTGAAGCTTTCTTT; D: TRBD1; J: TRBJ1-1; size: .; V: TRBV6-1
CDR3: CASSNIGETQYF; DNA: TGTGCCAGCAGTAACATCGGGGAGACCCAGTACTTC; D: .; J: TRBJ2-5; size: few; V: TRBV6-5
CDR3: CASSHTDRPSYNEQFF; DNA: TGCGCCAGCAGCCACACGGACAGGCCCTCCTACAATGAGCAGTTCTTC; D: TRBD1; J: TRBJ2-1; size: few; V: TRBV5-1
CDR3: CASSPRQVEQFF; DNA: TGTGCCAGCAGCCCCCGACAGGTAGAGCAGTTCTTC; D: .; J: TRBJ2-1; size: .; V: TRBV7-9
CDR3: CASSEQGDTEAFF; DNA: TGTGCCAGCAGTGAACAGGGCGACACTGAAGCTTTCTTT; D: .; J: TRBJ1-1; size: few; V: TRBV7-9
CDR3: CASSYGTGGVYEQYF; DNA: TGTGCCAGCAGTTATGGGACAGGAGGAGTATACGAGCAGTACTTC; D: TRBD1; J: TRBJ2-7; size: few; V: TRBV6-5
CDR3: CASSFDTVSPLHF; DNA: TGTGCCAGCAGCTTCGACACCGTTTCACCCCTCCACTTT; D: .; J: TRBJ1-6; size: few; V: TRBV11-1
CDR3: CASSLYPDSNQPQHF; DNA: TGTGCCAGCAGCTTATATCCAGATAGCAATCAGCCCCAGCATTTT; D: .; J: TRBJ1-5; size: .; V: TRBV7-6
CDR3: CASSLGLLSGAGETQYF; DNA: TGTGCCAGCAGCTTAGGACTTCTAAGCGGGGCAGGGGAGACCCAGTACTTC; D: TRBD2; J: TRBJ2-5; size: few; V: TRBV11-2
CDR3: CASSNRDANEKLFF; DNA: TGTGCCAGCAGTAACAGGGATGCTAATGAAAAACTGTTTTTT; D: .; J: TRBJ1-4; size: .; V: TRBV6-5
CDR3: CASSLIGLNYGYTF; DNA: TGCGCCAGCAGCTTGATCGGCTTAAACTATGGCTACACCTTC; D: .; J: TRBJ1-2; size: many; V: TRBV5-1
CDR3: CASSSPLTRSYGYTF; DNA: TGCGCCAGCAGCTCCCCCTTGACCAGGAGCTATGGCTACACCTTC; D: .; J: TRBJ1-2; size: .; V: TRBV4-1
CDR3: CSASIPGGYGYTF; DNA: TGCAGTGCTTCGATTCCGGGAGGATATGGCTACACCTTC; D: .; J: TRBJ1-2; size: .; V: TRBV20-1
CDR3: CASSQAGGAGNQPQHF; DNA: TGTGCCAGCAGCCAAGCGGGGGGCGCGGGCAATCAGCCCCAGCATTTT; D: .; J: TRBJ1-5; size: few; V: TRBV3-1
CDR3: CASSTRHSTNEKLFF; DNA: TGTGCCAGCAGCACGCGACATTCAACTAATGAAAAACTGTTTTTT; D: .; J: TRBJ1-4; size: few; V: TRBV7-2
CDR3: CASSPQVGLGIAEQYF; DNA: TGTGCCAGCAGCCCACAAGTCGGGCTAGGAATCGCCGAGCAGTACTTC; D: .; J: TRBJ2-7; size: few; V: TRBV7-2
CDR3: CASSSNNRGDPDTQYF; DNA: TGTGCCAGCAGCTCCAATAACAGGGGAGACCCAGATACGCAGTATTTT; D: TRBD1; J: TRBJ2-3; size: few; V: TRBV11-3
CDR3: CASSLGAVGSYGYTF; DNA: TGTGCCAGCAGCTTGGGGGCTGTGGGTTCCTATGGCTACACCTTC; D: .; J: TRBJ1-2; size: many; V: TRBV7-2
CDR3: CSVETFRDRGYEQYF; DNA: TGCAGCGTTGAAACGTTCCGGGACAGGGGTTACGAGCAGTACTTC; D: TRBD1; J: TRBJ2-7; size: .; V: TRBV29-1